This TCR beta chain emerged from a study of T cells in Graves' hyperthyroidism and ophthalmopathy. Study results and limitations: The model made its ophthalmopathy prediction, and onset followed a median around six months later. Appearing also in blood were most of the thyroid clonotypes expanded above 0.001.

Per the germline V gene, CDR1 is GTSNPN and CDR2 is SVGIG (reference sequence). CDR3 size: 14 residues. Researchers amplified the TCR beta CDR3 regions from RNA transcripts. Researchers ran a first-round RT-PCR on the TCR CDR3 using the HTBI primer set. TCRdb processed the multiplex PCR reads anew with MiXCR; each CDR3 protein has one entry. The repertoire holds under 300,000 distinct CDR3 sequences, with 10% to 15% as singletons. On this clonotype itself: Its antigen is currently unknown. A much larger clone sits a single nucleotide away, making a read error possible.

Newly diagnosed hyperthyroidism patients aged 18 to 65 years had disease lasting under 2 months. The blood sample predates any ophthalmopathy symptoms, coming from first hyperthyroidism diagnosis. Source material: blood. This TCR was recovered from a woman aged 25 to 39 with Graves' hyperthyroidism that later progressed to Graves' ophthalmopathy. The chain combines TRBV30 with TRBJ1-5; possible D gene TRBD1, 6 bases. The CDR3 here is CTWGRTDSNQPQHF. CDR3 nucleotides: TGTACCTGGGGGAGGACAGATAGCAATCAGCCCCAGCATTTT.